The clone carrying this TCR beta chain was found a few times. This sample is part of a study of T-cell reconstitution after alpha-beta-depleted transplantation in children. The CDR3 has 13 residues. Trimming cost V 6 bases and J 5 bases, with 11 bases left between them. The germline V gene has CDR1 SGHVS and CDR2 FNYEAQ. Researchers prepared the TCRbeta library using unique molecular identifiers, the study reports. One entry per CDR3 protein, called by TCRdb with MiXCR from the PCR reads. Of some 350,000 distinct CDR3 sequences in the sample, 9% to 12% were seen once. V is TRBV7-6 and J is TRBJ2-1; D perhaps matches TRBD1 (5 bases). The sample in question was PBMCs from the stem cell graft donor, obtained from the stem cell graft. This receptor was identified in a human donor who donated a stem cell graft to a child with acute lymphoblastic leukemia. CDR3 sequence (DNA): TGTGCCAGCAGTCCACAGGAAGACAATGAGCAGTTCTTC. As protein: CASSPQEDNEQFF. The variable domain in full, completed from reference TRBV7-6 and TRBJ2-1, reads GAGVSQSPRYKVTKRGQDVALRCDPISGHVSLYWYRQALGQGPEFLTYFNYEAQQDKSGLPNDRFSAERPEGSISTLTIQRTEQRDSAMYRCASSPQEDNEQFFGPGTRLTVL.